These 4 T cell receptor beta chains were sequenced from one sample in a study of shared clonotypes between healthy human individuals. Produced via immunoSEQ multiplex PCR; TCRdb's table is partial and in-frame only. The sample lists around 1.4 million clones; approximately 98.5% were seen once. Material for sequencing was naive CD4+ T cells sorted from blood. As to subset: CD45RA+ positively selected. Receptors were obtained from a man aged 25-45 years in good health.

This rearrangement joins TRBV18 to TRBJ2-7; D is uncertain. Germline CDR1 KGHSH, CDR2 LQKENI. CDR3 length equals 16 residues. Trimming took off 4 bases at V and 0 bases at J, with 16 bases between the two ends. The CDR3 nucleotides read TGTGCCAGCTCACGATCGGTAGGTCCTAGCTCCTACGAGCAGTACTTC. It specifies CASSRSVGPSSYEQYF.

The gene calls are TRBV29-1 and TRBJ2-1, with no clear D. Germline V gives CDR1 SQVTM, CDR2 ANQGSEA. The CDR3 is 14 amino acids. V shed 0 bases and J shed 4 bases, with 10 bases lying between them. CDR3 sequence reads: CSVEDYRNYNEQFF. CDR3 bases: TGCAGCGTTGAAGATTATAGGAATTACAATGAGCAGTTCTTC.

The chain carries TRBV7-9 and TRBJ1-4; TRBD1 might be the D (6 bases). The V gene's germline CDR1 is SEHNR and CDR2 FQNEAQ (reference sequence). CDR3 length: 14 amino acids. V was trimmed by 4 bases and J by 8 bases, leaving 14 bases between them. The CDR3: CASSSSGTKEKLFF. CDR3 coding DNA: TGTGCCAGCAGCTCCTCCGGGACAAAGGAAAAACTGTTTTTT.

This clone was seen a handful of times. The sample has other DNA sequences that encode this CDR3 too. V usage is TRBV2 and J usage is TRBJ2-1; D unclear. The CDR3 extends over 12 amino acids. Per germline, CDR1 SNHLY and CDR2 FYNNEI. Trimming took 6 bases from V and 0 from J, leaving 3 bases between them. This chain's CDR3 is CASRDSYNEQFF. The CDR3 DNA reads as TGTGCCAGCAGGGACTCCTACAATGAGCAGTTCTTC.